The 6 T cell receptor beta chains below were found in one sample sequenced in a study of blood T cells in healthy people across ages. The authors ran a second PCR of about 6 to 11 cycles using a sample-barcoded 5' primer and a J-beta primer mix. TCRdb redid the calling of the 5' RACE reads with MiXCR, one entry per CDR3 protein. The sample holds hundreds of thousands of distinct CDR3 sequences; roughly 26% are singletons and the top ten take roughly a sixth. Input material: blood. Source of these receptors: a woman over 75 in good health.

There are a few counts of this clonotype. The genes are TRBV6-2 or TRBV6-3 and TRBJ1-6, with 7 bases that match TRBD1. V shed 6 bases and J 7 bases; nucleotides not matched to a gene: 9. The length of the CDR3 is 15 residues. Per the germline V gene, CDR1 is MNHEY and CDR2 is SVGEGT. For the CDR3, the DNA is TGTGCCAGCAGGACAGGGCCGACCGGGAATTCACCCCTCCACTTT. Translated, it gives CASRTGPTGNSPLHF.

The chain carries TRBV7-2 and TRBJ1-4; D call uncertain. The CDR3 is made up of 13 amino acids. Germline V gene data show CDR1 as SGHTA and CDR2 as FQGNSA. Trimming shortened V by 5 bases and J by 6 bases, and 10 bases separated the two germline ends. CDR3 sequence reads: CASSTMADEKLFF. In nucleotides, the CDR3 is TGTGCCAGCAGCACCATGGCAGATGAAAAACTGTTTTTT.

There are a few counts of this clonotype. The gene calls are TRBV11-2 and TRBJ1-1; 7 bases map to TRBD1. The CDR3 contains 14 residues. CDR1 and CDR2 (germline): SGHAT, FQNNGV. J lost 3 bases, V lost 3 bases, and 4 bases had no gene match. The CDR3 sequence: CASSLDGTDTEAFF. CDR3 bases: TGTGCCAGCAGCTTGGACGGGACAGACACTGAAGCTTTCTTT.

A word on this clonotype: This may be a read error: a much more frequent sequence differs by one nucleotide. V gene TRBV12-3 or TRBV12-4 combines with J gene TRBJ2-1; 7 nucleotides match TRBD1. The CDR3 is made up of 14 amino acids. V was pared by 7 bases and J by 6 bases, with 9 bases of the junction left unmatched. CDR3 nucleotides: TGTGCCAGCACCCGGACAGGCAGTTCCAATGAGCAGTTCTTC. This codes for CASTRTGSSNEQFF.

A note on this clonotype: One base away lies a much larger clone, so this may be a sequencing read error. The chain uses TRBV7-2 and TRBJ2-1, with 12 bases matching TRBD2. TRBJ2-7 matches the DNA end more closely, so the J call is doubtful. The CDR3 is made up of 18 amino acids. Germline lookup yields CDR1 SGHTA and CDR2 FQGNSA. CDR3 loop: CASSTPSGGGSSYNEQYF. The DNA for the CDR3 is TGTGCCAGCAGCACGCCTAGCGGGGGGGGGAGCTCCTACAATGAGCAGTACTTC.

This clonotype has ten or more counts. The V gene is TRBV4-2, the J gene TRBJ2-1; possibly TRBD2 for D (6 bases). In germline, CDR1 is LGHNA, CDR2 YNFKEQ. V was pared by 3 bases and J by 8 bases, with 14 bases between. The CDR3 is made up of 14 amino acids. The CDR3 coding sequence is TGTGCCAGCAGCCAGGGGACTGGGGTTTATGAGCAGTTCTTC. Its protein product is CASSQGTGVYEQFF.